Described below is a single TCR beta chain sequence and its context. Antigen unknown. The CDR3 runs to 12 residues. Trimming left V 6 bases short and J 10 bases short, with 15 bases between. CDR1 and CDR2 (germline): SEHNR, FQNEAQ (reference sequence). The source of the sample is a study of beta chain features in type 1 diabetes. Whole-study findings and limits: When Type 1 diabetes patients were examined, their TCRB CDR3s proved moderately but significantly shorter in all four CD4+ subsets.

The investigators reverse transcribed all of the isolated RNA, so they sequenced expressed TCRB transcripts. Sequenced by immunoSEQ multiplex PCR; TCRdb stores in-frame clones only, minus some. The sample shows about 160,000 clones, 6.5% to 10% of them seen only once. Sequenced sample: central memory CD4+ T cells from blood. J is TRBJ1-2 and V is TRBV7-9, with a weak D call TRBD1 (5 bases). This receptor was obtained from a woman aged 18-29 years with type 1 diabetes. CDR3 loop: CASSPGDGHYTF. CDR3 in DNA: TGTGCCAGCAGTCCCGGAGACGGACACTACACCTTC.